These T cell receptor beta chains were read from a single sample in a study of blood T cell repertoires in COVID-19. Profiling relied on immunoSEQ multiplex PCR, and the TCRdb table lists in-frame clones only, not all of them. The repertoire includes under 250,000 clones, about 90% of them detected once, and 2.5% to 3% sits in the top ten. What was sequenced was peripheral blood. The source is a woman aged 55-69 years with acute or convalescent COVID-19. Both conserved end residues are part of each CDR3. D genes are given only for firm matches. Size is stated for part of the rows, as once, few or many counts, or as a class when the clone is expanded.

D: -
J: TRBJ2-1
V: TRBV9
size: -
CDR3: CASGEGGSSYNEQFF
DNA: TGTGCCAGCGGCGAAGGGGGTTCGTCCTACAATGAGCAGTTCTTC

D: TRBD1
J: TRBJ2-3
V: TRBV19
size: few
CDR3: CASSGSGQGHPSTDTQYF
DNA: TGTGCCAGTAGTGGTTCGGGACAGGGGCATCCATCCACAGATACGCAGTATTTT

D: -
J: TRBJ2-1
V: TRBV7-9
size: -
CDR3: CASSLGRGSYNEQFF
DNA: TGTGCCAGCAGCTTAGGTAGAGGCTCCTACAATGAGCAGTTCTTC

D: -
J: TRBJ2-5
V: TRBV7-2
size: -
CDR3: CASSPPAPGQETQYF
DNA: TGTGCCAGCAGCCCCCCCGCCCCAGGGCAAGAGACCCAGTACTTC

D: TRBD2
J: TRBJ2-1
V: TRBV6-4
size: -
CDR3: CASSDPASGGHEQFF
DNA: TGTGCCAGCAGTGACCCCGCTAGCGGGGGACATGAGCAGTTCTTC

D: -
J: TRBJ1-1
V: TRBV12-2
size: once
CDR3: CASRLAGGSTEAFF
DNA: TGTGCAAGTCGCTTAGCTGGAGGGAGCACTGAAGCTTTCTTT

D: TRBD2
J: TRBJ2-3
V: TRBV5-1
size: -
CDR3: CASRRDYPSTDTQYF
DNA: TGCGCCAGCAGGCGGGACTACCCTAGCACAGATACGCAGTATTTT

D: -
J: TRBJ1-1
V: TRBV30
size: -
CDR3: CAWTLESLGNTEAFF
DNA: TGTGCCTGGACCCTAGAGAGCCTGGGGAACACTGAAGCTTTCTTT

D: -
J: TRBJ2-1
V: TRBV11-2
size: -
CDR3: CASSSETRNEQFF
DNA: TGTGCCAGCAGCTCGGAGACTCGTAATGAGCAGTTCTTC

D: TRBD2
J: TRBJ2-1
V: TRBV28
size: -
CDR3: CASSGLADSSYNEQFF
DNA: TGTGCCAGCAGTGGACTAGCGGACAGCTCCTACAATGAGCAGTTCTTC

D: TRBD1
J: TRBJ1-2
V: TRBV29-1
size: few
CDR3: CSGTGFAGGGYTF
DNA: TGCAGCGGGACAGGGTTTGCCGGAGGTGGCTACACCTTC

D: TRBD1
J: TRBJ2-2
V: TRBV29-1
size: -
CDR3: CSVEGQGTGELFF
DNA: TGCAGCGTCGAGGGACAGGGCACCGGGGAGCTGTTTTTT

D: TRBD1
J: TRBJ1-4
V: TRBV19
size: -
CDR3: CASRRTGGGEKLFF
DNA: TGTGCCAGTAGGCGGACAGGGGGCGGTGAAAAACTGTTTTTT

D: -
J: TRBJ2-2
V: TRBV5-1
size: -
CDR3: CASSQETGYTGELFF
DNA: TGCGCCAGCAGCCAAGAGACAGGATACACCGGGGAGCTGTTTTTT

D: -
J: TRBJ1-2
V: TRBV6-5
size: -
CDR3: CASSYSMVDRSYGYTF
DNA: TGTGCCAGCAGTTACTCGATGGTCGACAGGAGCTATGGCTACACCTTC

D: TRBD1
J: TRBJ1-1
V: TRBV6-1
size: -
CDR3: CASSEDRGTEAFF
DNA: TGTGCCAGCAGTGAAGACAGGGGAACTGAAGCTTTCTTT

D: TRBD2
J: TRBJ2-1
V: TRBV24-1
size: -
CDR3: CATSDSGLGYNEQFF
DNA: TGTGCCACCAGTGATTCGGGACTAGGGTACAATGAGCAGTTCTTC

D: TRBD1
J: TRBJ1-2
V: TRBV29-1
size: -
CDR3: CSVMNRGTYGYTF
DNA: TGCAGCGTTATGAACAGGGGAACCTATGGCTACACCTTC

D: -
J: TRBJ1-4
V: TRBV11-2
size: -
CDR3: CASSLDTGFREKLFF
DNA: TGTGCCAGCAGCTTAGATACCGGGTTCCGCGAAAAACTGTTTTTT

D: -
J: TRBJ2-1
V: TRBV7-9
size: -
CDR3: CASSSTVVEQFF
DNA: TGTGCCAGCAGCTCCACTGTAGTTGAGCAGTTCTTC

D: TRBD1
J: TRBJ1-1
V: TRBV7-3
size: -
CDR3: CASSLDRATEAFF
DNA: TGTGCCAGCAGTTTGGACAGGGCCACTGAAGCTTTCTTT

D: -
J: TRBJ2-1
V: TRBV5-1
size: -
CDR3: CASSNGGAYNEQFF
DNA: TGCGCCAGCAGCAACGGCGGGGCTTACAATGAGCAGTTCTTC

D: TRBD1
J: TRBJ1-1
V: TRBV4-2
size: -
CDR3: CASSQEDGTDTEAFF
DNA: TGTGCCAGCAGCCAAGAAGACGGGACAGACACTGAAGCTTTCTTT

D: -
J: TRBJ1-2
V: TRBV7-9
size: once
CDR3: CASSPDGAYGYTF
DNA: TGTGCCAGCAGCCCCGACGGAGCCTATGGCTACACCTTC

D: -
J: TRBJ2-4
V: TRBV27
size: -
CDR3: CASSRRAGAVEIAKNIQYF
DNA: TGTGCCAGCAGTCGAAGAGCGGGCGCGGTTGAAATAGCCAAAAACATTCAGTACTTC

D: -
J: TRBJ1-3
V: TRBV4-1
size: -
CDR3: CASSQDQGPGNTIYF
DNA: TGCGCCAGCAGCCAAGACCAGGGTCCTGGAAACACCATATATTTT

D: -
J: TRBJ1-2
V: TRBV18
size: -
CDR3: CASSPRENYGYTF
DNA: TGTGCCAGCTCACCCAGGGAAAACTATGGCTACACCTTC

D: TRBD1
J: TRBJ2-5
V: TRBV19
size: once
CDR3: CASLGQGAGETQYF
DNA: TGTGCCAGCCTAGGACAGGGGGCGGGGGAGACCCAGTACTTC

D: TRBD1
J: TRBJ1-6
V: TRBV30
size: once
CDR3: CACPTGSSYNSPLHF
DNA: TGTGCCTGCCCGACAGGGAGCTCCTATAATTCACCCCTCCACTTT

D: -
J: TRBJ1-1
V: TRBV25-1
size: -
CDR3: CASSLWGGNTEAFF
DNA: TGTGCCAGCAGTCTATGGGGGGGGAACACTGAAGCTTTCTTT

D: TRBD1
J: TRBJ1-4
V: TRBV28
size: once
CDR3: CASSPPDRGLHEKLFF
DNA: TGTGCCAGCAGTCCCCCCGACAGGGGACTTCATGAAAAACTGTTTTTT

D: TRBD1
J: TRBJ1-4
V: TRBV5-1
size: -
CDR3: CASSSPGQGTEKLFF
DNA: TGCGCCAGCAGCTCCCCGGGACAGGGGACTGAAAAACTGTTTTTT

D: TRBD2
J: TRBJ2-7
V: TRBV7-2
size: once
CDR3: CASSLVGTSAGQYF
DNA: TGTGCCAGCAGCTTAGTAGGGACTAGCGCCGGGCAGTACTTC

D: TRBD1
J: TRBJ1-1
V: TRBV5-6
size: -
CDR3: CASSLIFMDRMNTEAFF
DNA: TGTGCCAGCAGCTTGATATTCATGGACAGGATGAACACTGAAGCTTTCTTT

D: -
J: TRBJ1-2
V: TRBV19
size: -
CDR3: CASSMARATNYGYTF
DNA: TGTGCCAGTAGTATGGCGCGGGCTACTAACTATGGCTACACCTTC

D: TRBD1
J: TRBJ2-2
V: TRBV4-3
size: -
CDR3: CASSQAYRGTTGELFF
DNA: TGCGCCAGCAGCCAAGCCTACAGGGGAACCACCGGGGAGCTGTTTTTT

D: -
J: TRBJ1-6
V: TRBV28
size: -
CDR3: CASSFEDSLNSPLHF
DNA: TGTGCCAGCAGTTTCGAGGATTCCCTTAATTCACCCCTCCACTTT

D: -
J: TRBJ1-2
V: TRBV19
size: -
CDR3: CASSMSRGQPYGYTF
DNA: TGTGCCAGTAGTATGTCAAGAGGCCAGCCCTATGGCTACACCTTC

D: TRBD2
J: TRBJ2-1
V: TRBV11-2
size: -
CDR3: CASSSEKTSGSHEQFF
DNA: TGTGCCAGCAGCTCCGAAAAGACTAGCGGGAGTCATGAGCAGTTCTTC

D: TRBD1
J: TRBJ2-3
V: TRBV7-2
size: once
CDR3: CASSLGDRGRTDTQYF
DNA: TGTGCCAGCAGCTTAGGGGACAGGGGGCGAACAGATACGCAGTATTTT

D: TRBD1
J: TRBJ1-6
V: TRBV14
size: -
CDR3: CASSPPGQGRLQDNSPLHF
DNA: TGTGCCAGCAGCCCCCCGGGACAGGGGCGACTCCAGGATAATTCACCCCTCCACTTT

D: -
J: TRBJ1-1
V: TRBV27
size: -
CDR3: CASSYASSNTEAFF
DNA: TGTGCCAGCAGTTATGCGTCTTCGAACACTGAAGCTTTCTTT

D: TRBD2
J: TRBJ2-1
V: TRBV7-2
size: -
CDR3: CASSLAAGGPDEQFF
DNA: TGTGCCAGCAGCTTAGCAGCGGGAGGGCCTGATGAGCAGTTCTTC

D: TRBD1
J: TRBJ1-1
V: TRBV6-5
size: -
CDR3: CASSYGTGVNTEAFF
DNA: TGTGCCAGCAGTTACGGGACAGGGGTGAACACTGAAGCTTTCTTT

D: -
J: TRBJ1-1
V: TRBV27
size: -
CDR3: CASTPSGVWNTEAFF
DNA: TGTGCCAGCACCCCGTCAGGGGTTTGGAACACTGAAGCTTTCTTT

D: -
J: TRBJ1-2
V: TRBV7-9
size: -
CDR3: CASSSHGGFGYTF
DNA: TGTGCCAGCAGCTCCCATGGGGGGTTTGGCTACACCTTC

D: -
J: TRBJ2-3
V: TRBV15
size: -
CDR3: CATSRGLGQDTDTQYF
DNA: TGTGCCACCAGCAGAGGGTTGGGGCAGGACACAGATACGCAGTATTTT